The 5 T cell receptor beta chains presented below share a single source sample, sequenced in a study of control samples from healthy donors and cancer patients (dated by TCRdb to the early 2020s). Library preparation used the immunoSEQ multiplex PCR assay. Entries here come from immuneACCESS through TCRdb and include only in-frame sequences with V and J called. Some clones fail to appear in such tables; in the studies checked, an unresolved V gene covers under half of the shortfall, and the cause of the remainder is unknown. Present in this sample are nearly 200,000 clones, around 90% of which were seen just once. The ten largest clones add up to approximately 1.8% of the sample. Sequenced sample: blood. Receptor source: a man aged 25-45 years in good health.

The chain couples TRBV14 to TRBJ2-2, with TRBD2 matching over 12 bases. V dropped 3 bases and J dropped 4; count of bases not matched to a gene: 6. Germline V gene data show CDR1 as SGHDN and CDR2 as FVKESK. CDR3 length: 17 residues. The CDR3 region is CASSHYTLAGGTGELFF. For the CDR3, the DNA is TGTGCCAGCAGCCACTACACACTAGCGGGAGGCACCGGGGAGCTGTTTTTT.

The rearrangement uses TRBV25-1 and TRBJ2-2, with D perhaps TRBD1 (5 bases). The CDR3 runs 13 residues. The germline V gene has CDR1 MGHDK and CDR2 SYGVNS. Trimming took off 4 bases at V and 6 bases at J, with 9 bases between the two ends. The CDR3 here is CASSVRVAGELFF. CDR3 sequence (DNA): TGTGCCAGCAGTGTCAGGGTTGCCGGGGAGCTGTTTTTT. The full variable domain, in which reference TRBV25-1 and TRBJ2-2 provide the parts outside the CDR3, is EADIYQTPRYLVIGTGKKITLECSQTMGHDKMYWYQQDPGMELHLIHYSYGVNSTEKGDLSSESTVSRIRTEHFPLTLESARPSHTSQYLCASSVRVAGELFFGEGSRLTVL.

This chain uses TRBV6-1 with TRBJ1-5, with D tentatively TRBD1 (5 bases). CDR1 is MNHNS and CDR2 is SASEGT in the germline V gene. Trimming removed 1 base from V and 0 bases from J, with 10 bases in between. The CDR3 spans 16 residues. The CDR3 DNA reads TGTGCCAGCAGTGAAGGGGGGGGGTTTAGCAATCAGCCCCAGCATTTT. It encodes CASSEGGGFSNQPQHF.

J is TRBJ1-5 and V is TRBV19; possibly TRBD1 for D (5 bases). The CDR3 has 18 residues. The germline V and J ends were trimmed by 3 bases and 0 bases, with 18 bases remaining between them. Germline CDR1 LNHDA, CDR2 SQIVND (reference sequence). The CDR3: CASSIRGGGSGSNQPQHF. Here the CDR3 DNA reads TGTGCCAGTAGTATTAGGGGTGGGGGATCCGGTAGCAATCAGCCCCAGCATTTT. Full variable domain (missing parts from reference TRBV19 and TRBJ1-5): DGGITQSPKYLFRKEGQNVTLSCEQNLNHDAMYWYRQDPGQGLRLIYYSQIVNDFQKGDIAEGYSVSREKKESFPLTVTSAQKNPTAFYLCASSIRGGGSGSNQPQHFGDGTRLSIL.

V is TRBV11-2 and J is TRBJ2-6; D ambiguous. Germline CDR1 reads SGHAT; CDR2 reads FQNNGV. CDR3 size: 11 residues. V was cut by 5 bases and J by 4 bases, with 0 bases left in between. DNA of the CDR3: TGTGCCAGCAGCGGGGCCAACGTCCTGACTTTC. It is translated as CASSGANVLTF.